This TCR beta chain is drawn from a study of CD8+CD57+ T cells in acquired aplastic anemia. In the study overall: The DNA of sorted CD4+ and CD8+ cells averaged around 3 ug.

Researchers used genomic DNA as the template to profile TCR beta VDJ and CDR3. TCRdb independently ran MiXCR on the reads; one entry per CDR3 protein. Here the sample spans 150,000 to 200,000 distinct CDR3 sequences, about 50% being singletons. Flow cytometry had shown expanded CD8+CD57+ cells in the patients chosen for sequencing. All patients had severe acquired aplastic anemia. By the time of blood sampling, patients had still received no therapy. This clonotype was seen many times. The antigen is not known. Study outcomes and limitations: Overlap between patients and controls comprised about 28 CD8+ CDR3 sequences.

This clonotype originated in a human donor with aplastic anemia. The sequencing input was sorted CD4+, CD8+, or CD8+CD57+ T cells (not recorded which) from PBMCs.

CDR3 DNA sequence: TGTGCCAGCAGCGTAGGCGGGGCCCTCCGTCACCGCTATGGCTACACCTTC. Encoded protein: CASSVGGALRHRYGYTF. This chain joins TRBV9 and TRBJ1-2; D is perhaps TRBD1 (5 bases). This CDR3 is built from 17 residues. CDR1 and CDR2 from the germline V gene are SGDLS and YYNGEE. Trimming took off 0 bases at V and 4 bases at J, with 19 bases between the two ends.